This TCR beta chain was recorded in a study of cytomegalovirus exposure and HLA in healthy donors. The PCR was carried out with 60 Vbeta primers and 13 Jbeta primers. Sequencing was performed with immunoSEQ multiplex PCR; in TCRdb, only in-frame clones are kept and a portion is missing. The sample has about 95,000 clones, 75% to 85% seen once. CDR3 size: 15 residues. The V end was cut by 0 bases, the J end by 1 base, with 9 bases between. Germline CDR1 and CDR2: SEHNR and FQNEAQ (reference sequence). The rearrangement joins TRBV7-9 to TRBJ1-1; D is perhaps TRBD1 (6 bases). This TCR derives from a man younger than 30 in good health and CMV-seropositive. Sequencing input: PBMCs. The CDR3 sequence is CASSLATGRNTEAFF. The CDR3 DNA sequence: TGTGCCAGCAGCTTAGCTACAGGGAGGAACACTGAAGCTTTCTTT. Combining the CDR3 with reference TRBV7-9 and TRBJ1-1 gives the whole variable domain DTGVSQNPRHKITKRGQNVTFRCDPISEHNRLYWYRQTLGQGPEFLTYFQNEAQLEKSRLLSDRFSAERPKGSFSTLEIQRTEQGDSAMYLCASSLATGRNTEAFFGQGTRLTVV.